Following are 16 T cell receptor beta chains from one sample sequenced in a study of cytomegalovirus exposure and HLA in healthy donors. The table came from immunoSEQ multiplex PCR; TCRdb's copy has only in-frame clones and leaves some out. Here the sample spans more than 95,000 clones, 90% to 95% being singletons. Sequencing was performed on PBMCs. The receptor source for this set is a woman between 18 and 29 years old in good health and CMV-seronegative.

This rearrangement joins TRBV7-2 to TRBJ1-3; D call uncertain. Trimming left V 8 bases short and J 3 bases short, with 14 bases between. CDR1 and CDR2 (germline): SGHTA, FQGNSA. This CDR3 comprises 14 residues. As DNA, the CDR3 is TGTGCCAGCGCCTTTGGCTCCGATGGAAACACCATATATTTT. Its translation: CASAFGSDGNTIYF. The full variable domain, its missing parts supplied by reference TRBV7-2 and TRBJ1-3, is GAGVSQSPSNKVTEKGKDVELRCDPISGHTALYWYRQSLGQGLEFLIYFQGNSAPDKSGLPSDRFSAERTGGSVSTLTIQRTQQEDSAVYLCASAFGSDGNTIYFGEGSWLTVV.

This chain links TRBV10-3 with TRBJ1-2, with unresolved D. V gave up 5 bases and J gave up 1 base, with 5 bases separating them. The CDR3 runs 12 residues. Germline loops: CDR1 ENHRY, CDR2 SYGVKD. The CDR3 loop reads CAISIRNYGYTF. CDR3 bases: TGTGCCATCAGTATCCGTAACTATGGCTACACCTTC.

This chain joins TRBV5-4 and TRBJ2-1; the match to TRBD1 covers 10 bases. The CDR3 totals 15 residues. V trimming: 1 base; J trimming: 6 bases; junction bases outside the gene matches: 4. The germline gives CDR1 SGHNT, CDR2 YYREEE (reference sequence). CDR3 DNA sequence: TGTGCCAGCAGCTTGCCGGGACAGGGGTTCAATGAGCAGTTCTTC. It codes for CASSLPGQGFNEQFF.

The chain combines TRBV28 with TRBJ1-1; D is ambiguous. From germline, CDR1 is MDHEN and CDR2 SYDVKM. V lost 7 bases, J lost 13 bases, and 16 bases lay in between. The CDR3 runs to 11 residues. CDR3 loop: CASTLRGLGFF. The CDR3 nucleotides read TGTGCCAGCACCCTGCGAGGGTTGGGTTTCTTT.

The V gene is TRBV19, the J gene TRBJ1-2, with 9 nucleotides matching TRBD1. Trimming took 9 bases from V and 2 from J; bases not matched to a gene: 7. There are 14 residues in the CDR3. Germline V gives CDR1 LNHDA, CDR2 SQIVND (reference sequence). In DNA form, the CDR3 reads TGTGCCAGAGTAAGGGACAGGGAAAACTATGGCTACACCTTC. This translates into CARVRDRENYGYTF.

The V and J genes are TRBV18 and TRBJ1-1, with D perhaps TRBD1 (5 bases). Germline V lookup: CDR1 KGHSH, CDR2 LQKENI. V lost 1 base, J lost 6 bases, and 12 bases lay in between. The length of the CDR3 is 14 residues. This CDR3 is CASSPRRDGSEAFF. The CDR3 DNA sequence: TGTGCCAGCTCACCACGCAGGGATGGATCTGAAGCTTTCTTT. Using reference TRBV18 and TRBJ1-1 for the parts outside the CDR3, the full variable domain is NAGVMQNPRHLVRRRGQEARLRCSPMKGHSHVYWYRQLPEEGLKFMVYLQKENIIDESGMPKERFSAEFPKEGPSILRIQQVVRGDSAAYFCASSPRRDGSEAFFGQGTRLTVV.

CDR3 residues: CASTPLSKREAFF. CDR3 nucleotides: TGTGCCAGCACCCCGCTATCGAAGAGGGAAGCTTTCTTT. The J gene is TRBJ1-1, the V gene TRBV21-1. TRBV21-1 is classified as a pseudogene. The CDR3 consists of 13 residues.

The J gene is TRBJ1-1, the V gene TRBV5-6; unclear D gene. V gave up 6 bases and J gave up 1 base, with 13 bases separating them. This CDR3 is built from 14 residues. In germline, CDR1 is SGHDT, CDR2 YYEEEE. The CDR3 loop reads CASTLGLPNTEAFF. Written as DNA, the CDR3 is TGTGCCAGCACTCTGGGCCTTCCGAACACTGAAGCTTTCTTT.

The chain carries TRBV4-1 and TRBJ1-1; D remains unclear. The CDR3 runs to 15 residues. CDR1 MGHRA and CDR2 YSYEKL come from the germline V gene. The germline V and J ends were trimmed by 1 base and 1 base, with 10 bases remaining between them. The CDR3 is CASSQAPPGNTEAFF. The DNA for the CDR3 is TGCGCCAGCAGCCAAGCCCCCCCAGGGAACACTGAAGCTTTCTTT.

The chain is built from TRBV19 and TRBJ1-1; 10 bases are a match to TRBD1. V shed 8 bases, J shed 11 bases, and the junction held 20 bases outside the gene matches. The CDR3 consists of 16 residues. Germline V lookup: CDR1 LNHDA, CDR2 SQIVND (reference sequence). The CDR3 coding sequence is TGTGCCAGTTCCTCCTCCTCCGGGACAGGGGAGAATTCGGCTTTCTTT. The encoded protein is CASSSSSGTGENSAFF. The complete variable domain, with remaining parts taken from reference TRBV19 and TRBJ1-1, reads DGGITQSPKYLFRKEGQNVTLSCEQNLNHDAMYWYRQDPGQGLRLIYYSQIVNDFQKGDIAEGYSVSREKKESFPLTVTSAQKNPTAFYLCASSSSSGTGENSAFFGQGTRLTVV.

This chain uses TRBV4-2 with TRBJ1-5; tentatively, D is TRBD1 (5 bases). The germline V and J ends were trimmed by 2 bases and 4 bases, with 18 bases remaining between them. CDR1 and CDR2 from the germline V gene are LGHNA and YNFKEQ. The CDR3 has 17 residues. In nucleotides, the CDR3 is TGTGCCAGCAGCCAAAAGGGGTGGTCCAGCGCTAATCAGCCCCAGCATTTT. This translates into CASSQKGWSSANQPQHF.

The chain employs TRBV20-1 and TRBJ1-1; D unresolved. The CDR3 totals 11 residues. Germline CDR1 is DFQATT and CDR2 is SNEGSKA (reference sequence). Trimming removed 3 bases from V and 7 bases from J, with 9 bases in between. CDR3 sequence: CSASVGSEAFF. The CDR3 DNA follows: TGCAGTGCTAGTGTTGGCAGTGAAGCTTTCTTT.

This clone was observed once. The chain couples TRBV6-1 to TRBJ1-4, with 7 bases fitting TRBD1. From germline, CDR1 is MNHNS and CDR2 SASEGT. The CDR3 spans 15 residues. The V and J ends lost 2 bases and 8 bases, in that order; junction bases with no gene match: 8. The CDR3, as DNA: TGTGCCAGCAGTGAATGGGGACAGATAGGCGAAAAACTGTTTTTT. Protein sequence: CASSEWGQIGEKLFF.

V usage is TRBV30 and J usage is TRBJ1-1, with 7 bases lining up with TRBD1. This CDR3 is built from 13 residues. V gave up 3 bases and J gave up 8 bases; unmatched junction bases: 9. Looked up from germline, CDR1 is GTSNPN and CDR2 is SVGIG (reference sequence). CDR3 amino acids: CAWSRNEDREAFF. CDR3 DNA sequence: TGTGCCTGGAGCCGCAATGAGGACAGGGAAGCTTTCTTT.

The chain couples TRBV30 to TRBJ2-7; 16 bases map to TRBD2. Trimming at V came to 2 bases and at J to 5 bases, leaving 6 bases not matched to a gene. This CDR3 spans 16 amino acids. Germline V lookup: CDR1 GTSNPN, CDR2 SVGIG (reference sequence). The DNA for the CDR3 is TGTGCCTGGAGTCGGGGACTAGCGGGAGGGCCTCACGAGCAGTACTTC. This gives the protein CAWSRGLAGGPHEQYF.

CDR3 bases: TGTGCCAGCAGCGTAGGGCAGGAGGACTATGGCTACACCTTC. This translates into CASSVGQEDYGYTF. The V and J genes are TRBV9 and TRBJ1-2, with D unclear. V was clipped by 0 bases and J by 3 bases, with 9 bases between them. CDR3 length equals 14 residues. Germline V CDR1 and CDR2: SGDLS, YYNGEE.